Listed below are T cell receptor beta chains from one sample, sequenced in a study of OX40 agonist ivuxolimab in advanced cancers. The repertoire was sequenced with immunoSEQ multiplex PCR; TCRdb's copy has only in-frame clones and lacks some. This table holds approximately 70,000 clones, approximately 80% found once. Source: CD4+ or CD8+ T cells sorted from blood, taken in a trial of the OX40 agonist ivuxolimab. These TCRs come from an adult with an advanced solid tumor such as melanoma, head and neck, liver or kidney cancer. The CDR3 runs from the conserved cysteine through the conserved F or W. The D gene is left open where the match is weak. Only some rows state a clone size, as once, few, many or a class for expanded clones.

D,J,size,V,DNA,CDR3
TRBD1,TRBJ2-1,-,TRBV14,TGTGCCAGCAGCCATACCCGGACAGGGGACAATGAGCAGTTCTTC,CASSHTRTGDNEQFF
TRBD1,TRBJ1-4,-,TRBV7-2,TGTGCCAGCAGCCCTAGACAGGGGTCAGAAAAACTGTTTTTT,CASSPRQGSEKLFF
-,TRBJ2-3,-,TRBV10-2,TGCGCCAGCAGTCAATCCCAGATCACAGATACGCAGTATTTT,CASSQSQITDTQYF
-,TRBJ2-2,-,TRBV11-3,TGTGCCAGCAGCCCCGGGGGGAACACCGGGGAGCTGTTTTTT,CASSPGGNTGELFF
-,TRBJ1-1,-,TRBV27,TGTGCCAGCAGTTTCTCCCGCCTCAGGGGCCAAGCTTTCTTT,CASSFSRLRGQAFF
-,TRBJ1-2,-,TRBV28,TGTGCCAGCACCTTGGGGGCTGCGGGTGACTATGGCTACACCTTC,CASTLGAAGDYGYTF
TRBD2,TRBJ2-1,-,TRBV2,TGTGCCAGCAGTGAATTCAAGGCTCCGCGGGGGTACAATGAGCAGTTCTTC,CASSEFKAPRGYNEQFF
-,TRBJ2-3,-,TRBV11-1,TGTGCCAGCAGCTTCCGACGACTGACAGTCCTTAGCACAGATACGCAGTATTTT,CASSFRRLTVLSTDTQYF
TRBD2,TRBJ2-1,-,TRBV7-2,TGTGCCAGCAGCTTAGTGGCTAGCAGCGGGGGTGAGCAGTTCTTC,CASSLVASSGGEQFF
TRBD2,TRBJ2-1,-,TRBV11-2,TGTGCCAGCAGCCCCGCCGAGCGGGAGATAAATGAGCAGTTCTTC,CASSPAEREINEQFF
-,TRBJ1-5,-,TRBV21-1,TGTGCCAGCAGCGGGTGGGTCGCCGGAGGTTTCAATCAGCCCCAGCATTTT,CASSGWVAGGFNQPQHF
-,TRBJ1-6,-,TRBV18,TGTGCCAGCTCACCCTACCGGGGGGATTCACCCCTCCACTTT,CASSPYRGDSPLHF
-,TRBJ1-1,once,TRBV4-1,TGCGCCAGCAGCCCCGTCCTTTTGGGGGACACTGAAGCTTTCTTT,CASSPVLLGDTEAFF
-,TRBJ1-2,-,TRBV5-6,TGTGCCAGCAGCTACTTAGACGGCTACACCTTC,CASSYLDGYTF
-,TRBJ2-2,few,TRBV4-3,TGCGCCAGCGGCCATTACAGGGACGATAACACCGGGGAGCTGTTTTTT,CASGHYRDDNTGELFF
-,TRBJ1-3,-,TRBV18,TGTGCCAGCTCACCATCCTCGATCGGAAACACCATATATTTT,CASSPSSIGNTIYF
TRBD1,TRBJ2-2,-,TRBV11-3,TGTGCCAGCACCAGGACAGGGGAGACCGGGGAGCTGTTTTTT,CASTRTGETGELFF
-,TRBJ2-3,-,TRBV7-3,TGTGCCAGCAGCCCCCAGCCTACAGGGTTGGGCACAGATACGCAGTATTTT,CASSPQPTGLGTDTQYF
-,TRBJ1-3,few,TRBV28,TGTGCCAGCAGTTCGGGTGGGCCTGGAAACACCATATATTTT,CASSSGGPGNTIYF
-,TRBJ1-1,-,TRBV6-6,TGTGCCAGCAGCCCTTCCCAGGGGCGTAACACTGAAGCTTTCTTT,CASSPSQGRNTEAFF
TRBD2,TRBJ2-5,few,TRBV18,TGTGCCAGCTCGGACCCCGGACTAGCGGGGCGAATTCAAGAGACCCAGTACTTC,CASSDPGLAGRIQETQYF
-,TRBJ1-3,-,TRBV19,TGTGCCAGTAGAAGACCTGGAAACACCATATATTTT,CASRRPGNTIYF
TRBD2,TRBJ2-3,-,TRBV19,TGTGCCAGTAGTACCTATAGCGGGAGTTTGAATACGCAGTATTTT,CASSTYSGSLNTQYF
-,TRBJ2-3,-,TRBV25-1,TGTGCCAGCAGTGAAGCGCGCCATTCGGCAGATACGCAGTATTTT,CASSEARHSADTQYF
-,TRBJ1-2,once,TRBV28,TGTGCCAGCAGTTCGGGACCGACGGCTAACTATGGCTACACCTTC,CASSSGPTANYGYTF
-,TRBJ1-1,once,TRBV5-5,TGTGCCAGCAGCGCCGAAGGGGTCGGTTTAGCTTTCTTT,CASSAEGVGLAFF
-,TRBJ1-1,-,TRBV6-5,TGTGCCAGCCACATTTCAGGGACTGAAGCTTTCTTT,CASHISGTEAFF
-,TRBJ1-6,-,TRBV5-6,TGTGCCAGCAGGTCCCGGTTAAGGGATTCACCCCTCCACTTT,CASRSRLRDSPLHF